This paragraph covers one T cell receptor beta chain sequence. Antigen specificity is unknown. CDR1 SGHVS and CDR2 FNYEAQ come from the germline V gene. The CDR3 loop spans 13 amino acids. Trimming cost V 3 bases and J 4 bases, with 9 bases left between them. This specimen belongs to a study of cytomegalovirus exposure and HLA in healthy donors. Researchers ran the PCR with 60 Vbeta and 13 Jbeta primers. Data came from immunoSEQ multiplex PCR; TCRdb stores just in-frame clones and leaves some out. The sample lists some 200,000 clones; roughly 80% were seen once. Study-wide results and caveats: Researchers reported from a later analysis that most CMV-associated TCR beta chains appeared HLA-restricted. Later work associated over 15,000 TCR beta sequences with HLA alleles at 0.05 false discovery rate. A prior analysis recorded that most TCR beta V segments were productive about 87% or about 30% of the time.

All donors participated as healthy donors of bone marrow. The rearrangement links TRBV7-6 to TRBJ1-1, with D tentatively TRBD1 (6 bases). Sequencing was carried out using PBMCs. The sequence came from a middle-aged man in good health and CMV-seronegative. This CDR3 is CASSFAGATEAFF. The DNA for the CDR3 is TGTGCCAGCAGCTTCGCAGGGGCCACTGAAGCTTTCTTT.